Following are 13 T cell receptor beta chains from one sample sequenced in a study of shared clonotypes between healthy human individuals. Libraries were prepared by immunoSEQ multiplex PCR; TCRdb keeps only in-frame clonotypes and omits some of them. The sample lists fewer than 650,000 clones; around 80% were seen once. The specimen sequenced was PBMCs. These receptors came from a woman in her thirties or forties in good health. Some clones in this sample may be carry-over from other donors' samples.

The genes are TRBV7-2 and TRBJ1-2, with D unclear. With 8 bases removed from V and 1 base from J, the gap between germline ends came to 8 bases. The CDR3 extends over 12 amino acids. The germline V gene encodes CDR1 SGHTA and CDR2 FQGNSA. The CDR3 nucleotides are TGTGCCAGCCGGGGAGATAACTATGGCTACACCTTC. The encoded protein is CASRGDNYGYTF.

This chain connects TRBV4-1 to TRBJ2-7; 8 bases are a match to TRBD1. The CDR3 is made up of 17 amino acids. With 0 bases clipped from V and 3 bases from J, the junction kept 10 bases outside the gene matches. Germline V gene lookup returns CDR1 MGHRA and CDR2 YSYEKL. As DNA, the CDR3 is TGCGCCAGCAGCCAAGATATGCGGACAGGGAAACACTACGAGCAGTACTTC. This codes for CASSQDMRTGKHYEQYF.

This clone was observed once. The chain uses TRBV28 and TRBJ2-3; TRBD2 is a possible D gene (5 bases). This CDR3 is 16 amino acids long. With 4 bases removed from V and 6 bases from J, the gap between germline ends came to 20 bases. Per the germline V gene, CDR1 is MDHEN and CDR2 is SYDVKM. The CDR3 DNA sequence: TGTGCCAGCAGTTCCCCAGGAGGAACTTCGGGGGATACGCAGTATTTT. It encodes CASSSPGGTSGDTQYF. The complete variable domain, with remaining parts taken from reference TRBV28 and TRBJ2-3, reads DVKVTQSSRYLVKRTGEKVFLECVQDMDHENMFWYRQDPGLGLRLIYFSYDVKMKEKGDIPEGYSVSREKKERFSLILESASTNQTSMYLCASSSPGGTSGDTQYFGPGTRLTVL.

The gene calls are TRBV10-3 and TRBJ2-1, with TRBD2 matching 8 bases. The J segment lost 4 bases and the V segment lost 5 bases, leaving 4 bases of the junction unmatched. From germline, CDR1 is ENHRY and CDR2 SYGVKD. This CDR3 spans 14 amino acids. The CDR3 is CAISLAGLYNEQFF. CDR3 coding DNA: TGTGCCATCAGTCTAGCGGGTCTTTACAATGAGCAGTTCTTC.

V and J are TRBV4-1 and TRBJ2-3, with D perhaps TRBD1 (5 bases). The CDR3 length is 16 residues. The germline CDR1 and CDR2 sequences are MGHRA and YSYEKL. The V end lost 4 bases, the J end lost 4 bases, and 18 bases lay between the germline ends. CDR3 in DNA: TGCGCCAGCAGCCCAGACAGAAATGTATGGGCAGATACGCAGTATTTT. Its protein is CASSPDRNVWADTQYF.

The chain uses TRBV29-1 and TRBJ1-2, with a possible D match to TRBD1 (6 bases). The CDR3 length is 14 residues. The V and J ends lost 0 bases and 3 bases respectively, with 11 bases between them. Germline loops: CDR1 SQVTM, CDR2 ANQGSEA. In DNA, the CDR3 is TGCAGCGTTGAAGATCCAGGGGAGGACTATGGCTACACCTTC. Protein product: CSVEDPGEDYGYTF.

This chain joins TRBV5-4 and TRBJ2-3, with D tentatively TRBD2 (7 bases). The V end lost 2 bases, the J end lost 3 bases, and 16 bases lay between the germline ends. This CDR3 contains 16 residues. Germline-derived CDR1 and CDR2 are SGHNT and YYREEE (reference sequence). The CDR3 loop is CASSFGGPGNTDTQYF. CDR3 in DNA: TGTGCCAGCAGCTTCGGGGGGCCCGGGAATACAGATACGCAGTATTTT.

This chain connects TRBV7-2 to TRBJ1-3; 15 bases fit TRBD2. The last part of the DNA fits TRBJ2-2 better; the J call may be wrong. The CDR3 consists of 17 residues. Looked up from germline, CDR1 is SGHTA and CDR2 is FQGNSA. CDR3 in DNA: TGTGCCAGCAGCTTGGGACTAGCGGGAGGATCGACCGGGGAGCTGTTTTTT. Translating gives CASSLGLAGGSTGELFF.

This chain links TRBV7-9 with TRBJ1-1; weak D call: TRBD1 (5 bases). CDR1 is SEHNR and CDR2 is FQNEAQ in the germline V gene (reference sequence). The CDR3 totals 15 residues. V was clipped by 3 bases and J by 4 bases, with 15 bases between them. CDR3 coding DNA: TGTGCCAGCAGCTTTGAGGTTGGGACTCCCACTGAAGCTTTCTTT. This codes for CASSFEVGTPTEAFF.

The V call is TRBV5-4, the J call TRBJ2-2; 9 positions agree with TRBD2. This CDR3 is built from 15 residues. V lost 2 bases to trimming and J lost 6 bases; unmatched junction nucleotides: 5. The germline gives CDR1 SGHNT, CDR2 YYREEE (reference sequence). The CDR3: CASSLSGLAAGELFF. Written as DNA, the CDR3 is TGTGCCAGCAGCTTATCGGGACTAGCCGCCGGGGAGCTGTTTTTT.

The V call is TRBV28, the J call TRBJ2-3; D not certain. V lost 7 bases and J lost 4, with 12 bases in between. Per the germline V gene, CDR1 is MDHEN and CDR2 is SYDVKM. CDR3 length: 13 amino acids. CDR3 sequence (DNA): TGTGCCAGCACCCAGGACCTTGCAGATACGCAGTATTTT. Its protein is CASTQDLADTQYF.

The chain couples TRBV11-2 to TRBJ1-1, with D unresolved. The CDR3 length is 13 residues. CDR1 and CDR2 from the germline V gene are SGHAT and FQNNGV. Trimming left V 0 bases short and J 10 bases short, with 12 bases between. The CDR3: CASSLEGSSGAFF. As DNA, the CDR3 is TGTGCCAGCAGCTTAGAAGGGTCAAGTGGAGCTTTCTTT.

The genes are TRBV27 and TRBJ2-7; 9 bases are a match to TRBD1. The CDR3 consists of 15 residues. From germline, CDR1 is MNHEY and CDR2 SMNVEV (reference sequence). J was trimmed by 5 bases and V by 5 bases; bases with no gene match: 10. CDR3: CASSNPRDRVNEQYF. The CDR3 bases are TGTGCCAGCAGTAACCCCCGGGACAGGGTTAACGAGCAGTACTTC.